This entry lists 20 T cell receptor beta chains sequenced from one sample in a study of CD8+ T cells in alopecia areata. RNA was extracted and reverse transcribed into cDNA as the sequencing template. Assay: immunoSEQ multiplex PCR; the TCRdb copy retains only in-frame clones and omits some. The sample includes under 150,000 clones, about 51% of them seen just once. Sequenced: NKG2D-low CD8+ T cells sorted from blood. The receptors originated from a human donor with alopecia areata.

This clone was counted between two and nine times. The chain employs TRBV29-1 and TRBJ2-7; TRBD1 agrees at 10 bases. Unmatched junction bases numbered 10, after V lost 7 bases and J lost 4 bases. Looked up from germline, CDR1 is SQVTM and CDR2 is ANQGSEA. This CDR3 region has 14 residues. CDR3 in DNA: TGCAGCGCTTTAGCCGGGACAGGGGATTACGAGCAGTACTTC. Residues: CSALAGTGDYEQYF.

The V call is TRBV4-1, the J call TRBJ2-4; D is possibly TRBD1 (5 bases). V lost 0 bases and J lost 15, with 12 bases in between. CDR1 is MGHRA, CDR2 YSYEKL, per germline. The CDR3 covers 12 residues. The CDR3 spells CASSQDGRERYF. The CDR3 DNA follows: TGCGCCAGCAGCCAAGACGGCAGGGAACGGTACTTC.

The chain joins TRBV5-1 to TRBJ2-7; D uncertain. CDR1 is SGHRS and CDR2 is YFSETQ in the germline V gene. The CDR3 is 11 residues long. V was cut by 3 bases and J by 3 bases, with 4 bases left in between. The CDR3 DNA sequence: TGCGCCAGCAGCTCGGACTACGAGCAGTACTTC. The encoded protein is CASSSDYEQYF.

The V call is TRBV15, the J call TRBJ1-1; no reliable D call. V lost 11 bases and J lost 4, with 17 bases in between. This CDR3 is built from 13 residues. CDR1 is LNHNV, CDR2 YYDKDF, per germline (reference sequence). The CDR3 loop is CAVPMHFGTEAFF. The CDR3 DNA is TGTGCCGTTCCTATGCACTTCGGCACTGAAGCTTTCTTT.

V and J are TRBV2 and TRBJ2-2; 10 bases are shared with TRBD2. From germline, CDR1 is SNHLY and CDR2 FYNNEI. There are 17 residues in the CDR3. The junction had 8 bases not matched to a gene; V was cut back by 5 bases and J by 2 bases. The CDR3 loop reads CASSTLSGRANTGELFF. CDR3 DNA sequence: TGTGCCAGCAGTACCTTAAGCGGGAGGGCCAACACCGGGGAGCTGTTTTTT.

This clone has a handful of counts. The rearrangement joins TRBV29-1 to TRBJ2-7, with TRBD1 identical over 12 bases. V trimming: 1 base; J trimming: 6 bases; junction bases outside the gene matches: 4. The CDR3 loop spans 14 amino acids. Germline loops: CDR1 SQVTM, CDR2 ANQGSEA. CDR3 coding DNA: TGCAGCGTTGAAGGGGGGACAGGGGGCTCCGAGCAGTACTTC. Protein product: CSVEGGTGGSEQYF.

This clone has a handful of counts. The J gene is TRBJ2-1, the V gene TRBV27, with 10 positions matching TRBD1. Germline V gene lookup returns CDR1 MNHEY and CDR2 SMNVEV (reference sequence). J lost 8 bases, V lost 5 bases, and 12 bases had no gene match. CDR3 length equals 16 residues. DNA of the CDR3: TGTGCCAGCAGTGCCGAACGGACAGGGGGGTCCGATGAGCAGTTCTTC. Translated: CASSAERTGGSDEQFF.

The chain has TRBV28 and TRBJ2-5; D gene unclear. Germline CDR1 and CDR2: MDHEN and SYDVKM. Trimming stripped 6 bases from V and 8 bases from J, with 25 bases between. This CDR3 has 16 amino acids. CDR3 loop: CASSLITSGPKTTQYF. In DNA, the CDR3 is TGTGCCAGCAGCCTCATTACCTCCGGACCGAAGACCACCCAGTACTTC.

The V and J genes are TRBV29-1 and TRBJ2-7; possibly TRBD1 for D (6 bases). Germline V gene sequence: CDR1 SQVTM, CDR2 ANQGSEA. Trimming took off 5 bases at V and 2 bases at J, with 19 bases between the two ends. This CDR3 region has 15 residues. The CDR3 bases are TGCAGCGTTCCTGGTAGTCAGGACAGAGCCTACGAGCAGTACTTC. Translation gives CSVPGSQDRAYEQYF.

Details on this clone: Other DNA variants within this sample encode the same CDR3. CDR3 region: CSVGTDEQFF. The CDR3 coding sequence is TGCAGCGTTGGGACCGATGAGCAGTTCTTC. The chain combines TRBV29-1 with TRBJ2-1; D remains ambiguous. Trimming took off 4 bases at V and 8 bases at J, with 6 bases between the two ends. Germline CDR1 is SQVTM and CDR2 is ANQGSEA. CDR3 length: 10 residues.

The chain recombines TRBV4-1 with TRBJ1-6; a possible D gene is TRBD1 (6 bases). Germline V lookup: CDR1 MGHRA, CDR2 YSYEKL. The V end was cut by 5 bases, the J end by 0 bases, with 11 bases between. This CDR3 is 16 amino acids long. CDR3 region: CASSFYRDSYNSPLHF. The CDR3 nucleotides read TGCGCCAGCAGCTTCTACAGGGACTCCTATAATTCACCCCTCCACTTT.

The rearrangement links TRBV29-1 to TRBJ2-3; the D is unclear. V dropped 4 bases and J dropped 5 bases, with 16 bases sitting between them. The CDR3 has 14 residues. Germline V gene sequence: CDR1 SQVTM, CDR2 ANQGSEA. This chain's CDR3 is CSVVRLVGKDTQYF. The CDR3 DNA follows: TGCAGCGTTGTAAGGTTGGTGGGTAAAGATACGCAGTATTTT.

This clone has just a few counts. V gene TRBV2 combines with J gene TRBJ2-2, with D possibly TRBD2 on 6 matching bases. Trimming left V 3 bases short and J 4 bases short, with 12 bases between. The germline V gene encodes CDR1 SNHLY and CDR2 FYNNEI. The CDR3 is 15 amino acids. The chain's CDR3 is CASSDTSRSTGELFF. The CDR3 DNA reads TGTGCCAGCAGTGACACTAGCCGGAGCACCGGGGAGCTGTTTTTT.

This chain connects TRBV29-1 to TRBJ2-1; 8 nucleotides line up with TRBD2. CDR1 is SQVTM and CDR2 is ANQGSEA in the germline V gene. This CDR3 contains 14 residues. The J segment lost 5 bases and the V segment lost 4 bases, leaving 7 bases of the junction unmatched. As DNA, the CDR3 is TGCAGCGTTGTGGGTAGCGGGGATCACAATGAGCAGTTCTTC. The encoded protein is CSVVGSGDHNEQFF.

This chain connects TRBV29-1 to TRBJ2-7; 8 positions match TRBD2. Germline V gene lookup returns CDR1 SQVTM and CDR2 ANQGSEA. This CDR3 contains 14 residues. The V segment lost 0 bases and the J segment 6 bases; nucleotides outside the gene matches: 7. CDR3 in DNA: TGCAGCGTTGAAGATCCGAGCGGGAGTGGCGAGCAGTACTTC. This translates into CSVEDPSGSGEQYF.

This chain joins TRBV30 and TRBJ2-2; no firm D call. CDR3 size: 12 residues. The V gene lost 5 bases and the J gene lost 0 bases, with 4 bases spanning the gap. CDR1 GTSNPN and CDR2 SVGIG come from the germline V gene (reference sequence). This CDR3 is CAWDTNTGELFF. CDR3 coding DNA: TGTGCCTGGGACACGAACACCGGGGAGCTGTTTTTT. Full variable domain (missing parts from reference TRBV30 and TRBJ2-2): SQTIHQWPATLVQPVGSPLSLECTVEGTSNPNLYWYRQAAGRGLQLLFYSVGIGQISSEVPQNLSASRPQDRQFILSSKKLLLSDSGFYLCAWDTNTGELFFGEGSRLTVL.

Only a few counts were recorded for this clone. The gene calls are TRBV10-2 and TRBJ2-1, with D perhaps matching TRBD2 (5 bases). The CDR3 runs 14 residues. Trimming removed 5 bases from V and 5 bases from J, with 13 bases in between. The germline CDR1 and CDR2 sequences are WSHSY and SAAADI. The CDR3 sequence: CASSFGILNNEQFF. The CDR3 coding sequence is TGCGCCAGCAGTTTCGGGATCTTGAACAATGAGCAGTTCTTC.

This clone appeared a few times. The chain couples TRBV29-1 to TRBJ2-1; 12 positions agree with TRBD1. Trimming cost V 4 bases and J 1 base; bases outside gene matches: 2. From germline, CDR1 is SQVTM and CDR2 ANQGSEA. The CDR3 is 15 residues long. CDR3 DNA sequence: TGCAGCGTTGGGGACAGGGGGCCGTCCTACAATGAGCAGTTCTTC. It translates to CSVGDRGPSYNEQFF.

This CDR3 reads CASSYGQGAGEQYF. For the CDR3, the DNA is TGTGCCAGCAGTTACGGGCAGGGGGCCGGCGAGCAGTACTTC. The chain joins TRBV6-6 to TRBJ2-7; 8 bases match TRBD1. The length of the CDR3 is 14 residues. V lost 2 bases to trimming and J lost 6 bases; unmatched junction nucleotides: 6. CDR1 and CDR2 from the germline V gene are MNHNY and SVGAGI (reference sequence).

This clone was detected only a few times. V usage is TRBV29-1 and J usage is TRBJ2-7; D is ambiguous. CDR3 length equals 12 residues. Germline V gives CDR1 SQVTM, CDR2 ANQGSEA. V was shortened by 4 bases and J by 0 bases, with 7 bases between the two germline ends. CDR3: CSVALNSYEQYF. CDR3 nucleotides: TGCAGCGTTGCTTTAAACTCCTACGAGCAGTACTTC.